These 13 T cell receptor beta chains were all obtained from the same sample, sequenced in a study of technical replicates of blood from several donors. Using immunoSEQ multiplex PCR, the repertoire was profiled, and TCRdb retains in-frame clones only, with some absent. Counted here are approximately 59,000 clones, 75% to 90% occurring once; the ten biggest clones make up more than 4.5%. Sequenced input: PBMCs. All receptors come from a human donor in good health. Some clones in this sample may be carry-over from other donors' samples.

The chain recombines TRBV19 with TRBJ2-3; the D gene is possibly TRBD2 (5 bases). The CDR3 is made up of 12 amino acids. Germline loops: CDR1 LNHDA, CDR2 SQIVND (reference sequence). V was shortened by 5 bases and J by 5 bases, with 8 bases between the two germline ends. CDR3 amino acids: CASSPAGDTQYF. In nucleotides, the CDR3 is TGTGCCAGTAGTCCTGCGGGAGATACGCAGTATTTT.

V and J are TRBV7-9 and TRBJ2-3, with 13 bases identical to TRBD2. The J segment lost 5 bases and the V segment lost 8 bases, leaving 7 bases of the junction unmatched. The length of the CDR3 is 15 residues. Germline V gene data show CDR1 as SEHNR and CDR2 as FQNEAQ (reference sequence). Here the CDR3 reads CASRTSGGAIDTQYF. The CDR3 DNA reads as TGTGCCAGCCGAACTAGCGGGGGGGCCATAGATACGCAGTATTTT.

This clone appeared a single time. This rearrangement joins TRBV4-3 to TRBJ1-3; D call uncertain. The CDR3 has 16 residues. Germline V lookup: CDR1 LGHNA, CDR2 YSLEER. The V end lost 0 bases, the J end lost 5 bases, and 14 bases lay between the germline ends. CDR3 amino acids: CASSQDGISRRNTIYF. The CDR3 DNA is TGCGCCAGCAGCCAAGATGGCATATCCCGAAGAAACACCATATATTTT.

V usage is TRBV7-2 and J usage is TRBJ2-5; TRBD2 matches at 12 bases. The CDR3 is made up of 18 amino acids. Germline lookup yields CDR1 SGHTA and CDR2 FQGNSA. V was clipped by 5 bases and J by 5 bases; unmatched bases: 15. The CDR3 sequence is CASSTGGTSGPTRETQYF. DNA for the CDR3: TGTGCCAGCAGCACGGGGGGGACTAGCGGGCCTACCCGGGAGACCCAGTACTTC.

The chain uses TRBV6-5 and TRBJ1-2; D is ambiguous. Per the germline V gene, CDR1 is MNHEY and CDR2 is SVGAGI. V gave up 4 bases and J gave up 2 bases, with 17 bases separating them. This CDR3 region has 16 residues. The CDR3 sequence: CASSFWEGGDNYGYTF. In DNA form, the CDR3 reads TGTGCCAGCAGTTTCTGGGAGGGCGGCGACAACTATGGCTACACCTTC.

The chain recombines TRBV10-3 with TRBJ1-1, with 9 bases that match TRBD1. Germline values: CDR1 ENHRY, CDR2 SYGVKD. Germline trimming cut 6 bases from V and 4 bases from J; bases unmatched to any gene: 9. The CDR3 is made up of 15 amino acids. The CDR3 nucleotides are TGTGCCATCAGGGAACAGGGGGCTCTGGGCACTGAAGCTTTCTTT. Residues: CAIREQGALGTEAFF.

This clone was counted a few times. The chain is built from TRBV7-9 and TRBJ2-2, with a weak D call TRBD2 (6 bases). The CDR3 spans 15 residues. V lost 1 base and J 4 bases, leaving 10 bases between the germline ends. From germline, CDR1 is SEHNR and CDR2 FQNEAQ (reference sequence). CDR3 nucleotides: TGTGCCAGCAGCTTAGTTGGGAGGAGCACCGGGGAGCTGTTTTTT. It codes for CASSLVGRSTGELFF.

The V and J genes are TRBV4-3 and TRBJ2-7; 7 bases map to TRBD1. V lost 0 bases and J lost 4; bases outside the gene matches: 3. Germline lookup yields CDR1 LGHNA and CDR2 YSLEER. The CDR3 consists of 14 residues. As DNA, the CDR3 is TGCGCCAGCAGCCAAGAACCAGGGGGATACGAGCAGTACTTC. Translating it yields CASSQEPGGYEQYF.

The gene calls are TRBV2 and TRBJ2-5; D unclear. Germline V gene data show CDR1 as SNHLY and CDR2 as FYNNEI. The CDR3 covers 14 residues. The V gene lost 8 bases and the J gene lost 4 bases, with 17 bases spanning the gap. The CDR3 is CASRSSSPRETQYF. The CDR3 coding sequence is TGTGCCAGCCGCTCGTCCTCTCCCAGAGAGACCCAGTACTTC.

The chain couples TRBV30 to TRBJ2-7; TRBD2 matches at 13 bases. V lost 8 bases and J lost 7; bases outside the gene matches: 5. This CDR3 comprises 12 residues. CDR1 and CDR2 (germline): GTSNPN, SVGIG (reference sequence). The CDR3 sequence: CAAGLAGYEQYF. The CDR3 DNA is TGTGCCGCGGGACTAGCGGGGTATGAGCAGTACTTC.

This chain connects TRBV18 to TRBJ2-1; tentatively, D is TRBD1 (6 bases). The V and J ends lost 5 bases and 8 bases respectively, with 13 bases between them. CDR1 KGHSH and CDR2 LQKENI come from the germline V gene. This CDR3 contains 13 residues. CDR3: CASSTRQDDEQFF. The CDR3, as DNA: TGTGCCAGCTCAACAAGACAGGACGATGAGCAGTTCTTC.

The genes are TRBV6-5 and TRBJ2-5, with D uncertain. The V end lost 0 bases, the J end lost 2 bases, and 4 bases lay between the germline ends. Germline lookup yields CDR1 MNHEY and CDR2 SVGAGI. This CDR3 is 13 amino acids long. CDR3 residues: CASSYSEQETQYF. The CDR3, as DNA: TGTGCCAGCAGTTACTCGGAGCAAGAGACCCAGTACTTC.

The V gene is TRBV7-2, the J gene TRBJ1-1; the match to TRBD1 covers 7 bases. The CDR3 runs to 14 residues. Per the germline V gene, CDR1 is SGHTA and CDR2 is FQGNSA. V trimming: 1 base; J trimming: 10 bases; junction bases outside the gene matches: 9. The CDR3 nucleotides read TGTGCCAGCAGCTTAGAGGCAGGGGGTCCTGGAGCTTTCTTT. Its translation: CASSLEAGGPGAFF.